This TCR beta chain stems from a study of T-cell memory formation after mild COVID-19. There are many counts of this clonotype. Its cognate antigen is unknown. Constant-segment primers served in 5'RACE that generated TCR alpha and TCR beta cDNA libraries bearing sample barcodes and UMIs. TCRdb processed the 5' RACE reads anew with MiXCR; each CDR3 protein has one entry. The sample carries hundreds of thousands of distinct CDR3 sequences, about 16% recorded once. Regarding the study as a whole: Whereas later expanders leaned CD4+, clones contracting day 15 to 85 showed a balanced CD4/CD8 makeup.

The CDR3 contains 16 residues. Germline CDR1 reads SGHDT; CDR2 reads YYEEEE. Trimming cost V 4 bases and J 8 bases, with 24 bases left between them. The chain recombines TRBV5-6 with TRBJ1-1; D perhaps matches TRBD1 (5 bases). Sequencing input: PBMCs or a T cell subset sorted from them (not recorded which). The receptor was isolated from a man younger than 30 who had mild COVID-19 (a few samples of this study predate the infection). Cell type and time point are not known. The CDR3 region has the DNA TGTGCCAGCAGCCCTTGGCCGGCAGGGCAGACTTTCGAAGCTTTCTTT. Its protein is CASSPWPAGQTFEAFF.